The clone carrying this TCR beta chain occurred a few times. These data are taken from a study of cytomegalovirus exposure and HLA in healthy donors. The germline V gene has CDR1 MRHNA and CDR2 SNTAGT. The CDR3 runs 15 residues. The V and J ends lost 4 bases and 5 bases, in that order; junction bases with no gene match: 8. TCRdb keeps only in-frame clones here, not all; method: immunoSEQ multiplex PCR. The table shows about 220,000 clones, with about 89% occurring only once. The rearrangement links TRBV6-4 to TRBJ2-7; 10 nucleotides agree with TRBD2. Sequenced input: PBMCs. The source of this sequence is a woman aged 18 to 35 in good health and CMV-seronegative. Here the CDR3 DNA reads TGTGCCAGCAGTGTTGAGCTAGCGGGAGCCCACGAGCAGTACTTC. Its translation is CASSVELAGAHEQYF.